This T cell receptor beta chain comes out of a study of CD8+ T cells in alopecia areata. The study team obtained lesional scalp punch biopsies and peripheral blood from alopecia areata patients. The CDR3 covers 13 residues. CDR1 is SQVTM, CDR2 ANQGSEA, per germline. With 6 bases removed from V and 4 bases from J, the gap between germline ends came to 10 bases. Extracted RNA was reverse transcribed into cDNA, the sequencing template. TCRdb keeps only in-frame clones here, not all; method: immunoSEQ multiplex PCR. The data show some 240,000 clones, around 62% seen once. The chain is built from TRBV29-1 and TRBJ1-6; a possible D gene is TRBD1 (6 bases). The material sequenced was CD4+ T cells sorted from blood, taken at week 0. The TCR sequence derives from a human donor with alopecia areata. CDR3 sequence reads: CSVRTEYNSPLHF. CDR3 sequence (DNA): TGCAGCGTCCGGACAGAGTATAATTCACCCCTCCACTTT.